The present T cell receptor (beta chain) was sequenced within a study of CD8 T cells in Susac syndrome (dated by TCRdb to about 2019). Concerning the study at large: Whether CD8+ T cell activation and differentiation in Susac syndrome was antigen driven was tested using repertoire sequencing. CD8+ T cell repertoire clonality was compared between fewer than 13 healthy donors, approximately 14 Susac syndrome patients and 15 multiple sclerosis patients.

RNA was extracted with the RNeasy kit and about 0.5 to 1 ug was reverse transcribed using random hexamers. TCR beta CDR3 regions were amplified with the immunoSEQ multiplex PCR assay covering 54 Vbeta and 13 Jbeta segments. PCR amplification bias was corrected by using a synthetic template baseline for primer optimization and computational correction. In the original analysis: Reads were annotated to V, D and J genes per IMGT and analyzed with immunoSEQ Analyzer, keeping only productive sequences. Clonality was computed as one minus Shannon entropy normalized by log2 of the number of productive unique sequences. For each patient and control, public and private clones were evaluated among the 100 most prevalent clones. Clones were defined as Susac-specific if absent from the healthy and MS cohorts, from 900 to 1,200 published viral clones and from other ImmuneACCESS disease sequences. The public reads were quality trimmed at Q25 with fastp and then assembled into clones with MiXCR by TCRdb, keeping productive beta chains. Rows are unified per CDR3 protein, each entry keeping the most common DNA and genes. For this entry, the V and J calls and clone size follow TCRdb and not the study's own pipeline. Within this sample are 25,000 to 30,000 distinct CDR3 sequences, with around 95% of them counted one time only. 0.25% to 0.3% of the sample rests with the top ten.

Beyond this particular receptor, the publication reports: The number of individuals in the TCR sequencing and HLA analysis was recognized as being relatively small.

The CDR3 goes from the cysteine to the phenylalanine over 15 residues. Solely the CDR3 DNA is kept, with 45 bases framed from the first base. The germline V gene (reference sequence) yields LGHDT for CDR1 and YNNKEL for CDR2. V is cut by 1 base and J by 3 bases, and the space between the germline ends is 12 bases. For this clonotype: What antigen it recognizes has not been identified. Within one base of it there is no much larger clone, and no base qualities were kept.

Peripheral blood CD8+ and CD4+ T cells from healthy donors, Susac syndrome patients and multiple sclerosis patients were profiled by high-throughput TCR beta sequencing. Healthy donors were included as age- and sex-matched controls. Bulk CD8+ and CD4+ T cells were purified magnetically by negative isolation, whereas CD8+ TEMRA cells were enriched by FACS. Blood was collected in EDTA tubes and processed within 24 hours, with PBMCs isolated through density gradient centrifugation. PBMCs intended for TCR sequencing were frozen in liquid nitrogen and were later thawed in a 37 degrees C water bath. The sorted or isolated CD4+, CD8+ and CD8+ TEMRA cells reached a purity of at least 90%.

The TCR was taken from a human donor in good health. The source material was CD8+ T cells from PBMCs. This chain is built from TRBV3-1 and TRBJ2-5; the D call is tentative, TRBD1 or TRBD2, as each matches 5 bases. The DNA sequence is as follows: TGTGCCAGCAGCCAAGTGGCGGGCAGGGAAGAGACCCAGTACTTC. It specifies CASSQVAGREETQYF.